This TCR beta chain was captured in a study of response to subunit inactivated influenza vaccine. Study-level findings and limits: Only a handful of new T cells, the authors suggested, are recruited with each seasonal influenza vaccination.

In the case of this clonotype: As yet, its antigen is unknown.

MiXCR, run by TCRdb on the RT-PCR reads, gives a single entry per CDR3 protein. Of roughly 190,000 distinct CDR3 sequences listed, less than 15% are singletons. The CDR3 extends over 15 amino acids. V lost 5 bases to trimming and J lost 3 bases; unmatched junction nucleotides: 6. Germline-derived CDR1 and CDR2 are SGHTA and FQGNSA. The same specimen was also included in a second study, on T cells expressing NK-cell markers. This second study notes: UMIs accompanied the 5'RACE template switching by which TCR beta cDNA was made. Researchers got TCR beta repertoires out of sorted CD3+CD56+NKG2C+, CD3+CD56+NKG2C- and CD3+CD56-NKG2C+ T cells. For 5 to 7 donors, the dominant NKG2C+ clonotypes made up roughly 1.0-8% of their CD8+ T cells.

The gene calls are TRBV7-2 and TRBJ2-1; 8 nucleotides line up with TRBD1. Specimen: CD8+ T cells sorted from PBMCs, collected approximately 12 days after vaccination. The clonotype originates from a man aged 45 to 65 who received an inactivated influenza vaccine. CDR3 sequence: CASSPRDRNYNEQFF. The CDR3 coding sequence is TGTGCCAGCAGCCCGCGGGACAGGAACTACAATGAGCAGTTCTTC.